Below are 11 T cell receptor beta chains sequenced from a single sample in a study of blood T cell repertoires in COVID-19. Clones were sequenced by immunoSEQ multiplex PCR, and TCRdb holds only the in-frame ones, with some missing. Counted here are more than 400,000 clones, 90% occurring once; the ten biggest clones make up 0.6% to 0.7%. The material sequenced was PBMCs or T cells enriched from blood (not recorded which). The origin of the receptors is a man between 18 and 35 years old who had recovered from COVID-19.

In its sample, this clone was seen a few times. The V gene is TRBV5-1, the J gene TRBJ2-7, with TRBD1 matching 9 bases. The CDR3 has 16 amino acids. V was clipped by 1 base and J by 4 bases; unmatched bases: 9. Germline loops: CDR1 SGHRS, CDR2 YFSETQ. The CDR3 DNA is TGCGCCAGCAGCTTGAGTTCCGGGACAGGGTATTACGAGCAGTACTTC. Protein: CASSLSSGTGYYEQYF.

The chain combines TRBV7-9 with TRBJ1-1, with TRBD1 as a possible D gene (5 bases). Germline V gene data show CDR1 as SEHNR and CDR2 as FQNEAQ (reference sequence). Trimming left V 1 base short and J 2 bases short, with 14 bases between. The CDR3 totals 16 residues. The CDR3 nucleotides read TGTGCCAGCAGCTTAGGGGGCCTGAGAGGTAACACTGAAGCTTTCTTT. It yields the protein CASSLGGLRGNTEAFF.

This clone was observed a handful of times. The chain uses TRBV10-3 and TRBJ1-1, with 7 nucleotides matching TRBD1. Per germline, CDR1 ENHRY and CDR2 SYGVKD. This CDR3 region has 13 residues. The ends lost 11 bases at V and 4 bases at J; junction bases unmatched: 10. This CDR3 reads CAGAPRTGTEAFF. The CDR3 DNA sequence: TGTGCCGGCGCCCCTCGGACAGGCACTGAAGCTTTCTTT.

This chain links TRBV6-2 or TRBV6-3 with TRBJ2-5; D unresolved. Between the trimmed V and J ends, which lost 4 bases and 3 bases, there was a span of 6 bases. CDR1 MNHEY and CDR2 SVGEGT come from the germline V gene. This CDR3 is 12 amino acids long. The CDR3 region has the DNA TGTGCCAGCAGTTTCCCAGAAGAGACCCAGTACTTC. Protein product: CASSFPEETQYF.

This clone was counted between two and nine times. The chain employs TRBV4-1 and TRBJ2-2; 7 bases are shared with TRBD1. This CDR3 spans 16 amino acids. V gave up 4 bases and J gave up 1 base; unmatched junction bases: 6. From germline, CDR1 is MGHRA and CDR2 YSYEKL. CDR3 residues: CASSPTGTVNTGELFF. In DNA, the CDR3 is TGCGCCAGCAGCCCCACCGGGACAGTGAACACCGGGGAGCTGTTTTTT.

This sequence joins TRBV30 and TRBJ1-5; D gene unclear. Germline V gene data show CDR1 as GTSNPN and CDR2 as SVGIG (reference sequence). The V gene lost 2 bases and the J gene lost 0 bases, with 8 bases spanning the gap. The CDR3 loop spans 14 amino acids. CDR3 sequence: CAWSSVYSNQPQHF. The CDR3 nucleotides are TGTGCCTGGAGTTCTGTATATAGCAATCAGCCCCAGCATTTT. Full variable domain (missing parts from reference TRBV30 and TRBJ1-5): SQTIHQWPATLVQPVGSPLSLECTVEGTSNPNLYWYRQAAGRGLQLLFYSVGIGQISSEVPQNLSASRPQDRQFILSSKKLLLSDSGFYLCAWSSVYSNQPQHFGDGTRLSIL.

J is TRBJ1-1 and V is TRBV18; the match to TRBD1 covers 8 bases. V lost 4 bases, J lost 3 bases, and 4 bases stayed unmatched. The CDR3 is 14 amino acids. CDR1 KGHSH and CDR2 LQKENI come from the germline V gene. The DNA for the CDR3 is TGTGCCAGCTCACGAAACAGGGGGTACACTGAAGCTTTCTTT. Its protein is CASSRNRGYTEAFF.

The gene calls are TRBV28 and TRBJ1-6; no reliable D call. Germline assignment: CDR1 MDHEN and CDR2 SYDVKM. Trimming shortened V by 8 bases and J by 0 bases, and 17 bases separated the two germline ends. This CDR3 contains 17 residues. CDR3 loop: CASRGQDGSSYNSPLHF. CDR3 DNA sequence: TGTGCCAGCCGTGGTCAGGACGGGAGCTCCTATAATTCACCCCTCCACTTT.

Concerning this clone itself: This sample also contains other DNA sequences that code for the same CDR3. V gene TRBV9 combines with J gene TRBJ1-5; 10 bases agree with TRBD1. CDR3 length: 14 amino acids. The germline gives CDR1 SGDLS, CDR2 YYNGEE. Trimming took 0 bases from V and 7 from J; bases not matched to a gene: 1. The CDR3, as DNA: TGTGCCAGCAGCGTAGGACAGGGGGCACAGCCCCAGCATTTT. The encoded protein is CASSVGQGAQPQHF.

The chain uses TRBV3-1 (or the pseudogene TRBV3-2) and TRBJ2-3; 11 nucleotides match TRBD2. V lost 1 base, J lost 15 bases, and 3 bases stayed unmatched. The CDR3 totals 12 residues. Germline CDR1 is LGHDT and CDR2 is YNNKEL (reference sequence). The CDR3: CASSQVTSGIYF. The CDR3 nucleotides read TGTGCCAGCAGCCAAGTGACTAGCGGGATCTATTTT.

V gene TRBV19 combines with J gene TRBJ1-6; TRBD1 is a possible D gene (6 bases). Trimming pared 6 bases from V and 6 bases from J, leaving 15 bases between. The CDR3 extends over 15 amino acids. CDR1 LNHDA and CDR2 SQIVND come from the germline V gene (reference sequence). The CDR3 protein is CASRYRGQINSPLHF. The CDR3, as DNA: TGTGCCAGTAGATACCGCGGACAGATTAATTCACCCCTCCACTTT.